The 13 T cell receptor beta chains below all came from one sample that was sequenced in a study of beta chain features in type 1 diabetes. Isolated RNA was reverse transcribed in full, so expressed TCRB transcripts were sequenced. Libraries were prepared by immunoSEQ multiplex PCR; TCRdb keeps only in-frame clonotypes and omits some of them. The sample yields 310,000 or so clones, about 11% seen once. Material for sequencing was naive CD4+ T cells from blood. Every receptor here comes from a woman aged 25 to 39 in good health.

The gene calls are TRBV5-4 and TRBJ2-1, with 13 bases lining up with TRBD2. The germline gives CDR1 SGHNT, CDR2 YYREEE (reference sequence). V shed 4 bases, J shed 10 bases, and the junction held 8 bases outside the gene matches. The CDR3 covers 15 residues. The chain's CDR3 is CASSLGLAGMKEQFF. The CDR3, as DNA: TGTGCCAGCAGCCTGGGACTAGCGGGAATGAAAGAGCAGTTCTTC.

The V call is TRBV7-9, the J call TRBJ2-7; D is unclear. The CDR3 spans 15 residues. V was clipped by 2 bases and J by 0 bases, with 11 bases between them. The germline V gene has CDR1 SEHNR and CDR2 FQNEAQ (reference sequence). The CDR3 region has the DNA TGTGCCAGCAGCTTAACCCATCTGAGCTCCTACGAGCAGTACTTC. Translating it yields CASSLTHLSSYEQYF.

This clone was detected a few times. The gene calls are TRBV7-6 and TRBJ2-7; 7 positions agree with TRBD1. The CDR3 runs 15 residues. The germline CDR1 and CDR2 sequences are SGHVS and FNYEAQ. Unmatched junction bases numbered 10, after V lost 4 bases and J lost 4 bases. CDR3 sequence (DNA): TGTGCCAGCAGCTCCCACAGGGGTATGGGATACGAGCAGTACTTC. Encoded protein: CASSSHRGMGYEQYF. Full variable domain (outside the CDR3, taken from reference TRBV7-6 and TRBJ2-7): GAGVSQSPRYKVTKRGQDVALRCDPISGHVSLYWYRQALGQGPEFLTYFNYEAQQDKSGLPNDRFSAERPEGSISTLTIQRTEQRDSAMYRCASSSHRGMGYEQYFGPGTRLTVT.

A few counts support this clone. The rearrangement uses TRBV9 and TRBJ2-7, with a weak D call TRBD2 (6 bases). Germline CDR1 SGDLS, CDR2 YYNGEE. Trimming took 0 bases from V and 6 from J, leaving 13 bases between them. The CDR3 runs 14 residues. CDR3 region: CASSVGSSETEQYF. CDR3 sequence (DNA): TGTGCCAGCAGCGTAGGTTCTAGCGAAACCGAGCAGTACTTC.

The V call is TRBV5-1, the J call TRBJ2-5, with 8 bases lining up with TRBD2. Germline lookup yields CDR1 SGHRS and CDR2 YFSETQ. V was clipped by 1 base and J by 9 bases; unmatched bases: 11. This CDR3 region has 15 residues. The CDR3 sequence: CASSLSLAGGRAQYF. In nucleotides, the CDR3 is TGCGCCAGCAGCTTGAGTCTAGCGGGCGGGCGGGCCCAGTACTTC.

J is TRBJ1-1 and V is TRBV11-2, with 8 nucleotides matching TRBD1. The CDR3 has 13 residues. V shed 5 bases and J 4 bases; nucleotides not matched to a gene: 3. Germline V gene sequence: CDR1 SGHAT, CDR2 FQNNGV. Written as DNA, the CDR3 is TGTGCCAGCAGCCGGACAGGGCCCACTGAAGCTTTCTTT. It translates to CASSRTGPTEAFF. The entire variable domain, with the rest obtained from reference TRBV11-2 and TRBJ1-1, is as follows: EAGVAQSPRYKIIEKRQSVAFWCNPISGHATLYWYQQILGQGPKLLIQFQNNGVVDDSQLPKDRFSAERLKGVDSTLKIQPAKLEDSAVYLCASSRTGPTEAFFGQGTRLTVV.

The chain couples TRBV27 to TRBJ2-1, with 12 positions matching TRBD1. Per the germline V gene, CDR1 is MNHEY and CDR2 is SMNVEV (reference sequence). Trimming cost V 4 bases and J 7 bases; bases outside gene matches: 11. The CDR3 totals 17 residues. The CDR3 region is CASSYDFRDRGLNEQFF. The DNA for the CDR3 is TGTGCCAGCAGTTACGACTTCCGGGACAGGGGGCTGAATGAGCAGTTCTTC.

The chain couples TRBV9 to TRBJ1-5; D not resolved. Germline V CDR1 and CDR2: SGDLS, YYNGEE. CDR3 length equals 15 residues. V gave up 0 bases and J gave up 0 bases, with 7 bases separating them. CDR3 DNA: TGTGCCAGCAGCGTAGGGCACCATAGCAATCAGCCCCAGCATTTT. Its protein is CASSVGHHSNQPQHF.

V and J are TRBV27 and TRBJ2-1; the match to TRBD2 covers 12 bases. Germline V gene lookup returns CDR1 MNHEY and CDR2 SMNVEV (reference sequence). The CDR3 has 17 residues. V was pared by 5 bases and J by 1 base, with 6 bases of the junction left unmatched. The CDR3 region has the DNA TGTGCCAGCAGTGCCCGACTAGCGGGAGCATCCTACAATGAGCAGTTCTTC. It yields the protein CASSARLAGASYNEQFF.

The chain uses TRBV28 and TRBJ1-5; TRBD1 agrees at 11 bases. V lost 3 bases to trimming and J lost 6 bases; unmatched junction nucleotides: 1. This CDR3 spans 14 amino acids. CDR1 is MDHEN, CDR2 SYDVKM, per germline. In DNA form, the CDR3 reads TGTGCCAGCAGTTTGGGACAGGGGGGTCAGCCCCAGCATTTT. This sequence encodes CASSLGQGGQPQHF. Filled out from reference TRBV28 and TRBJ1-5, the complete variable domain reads DVKVTQSSRYLVKRTGEKVFLECVQDMDHENMFWYRQDPGLGLRLIYFSYDVKMKEKGDIPEGYSVSREKKERFSLILESASTNQTSMYLCASSLGQGGQPQHFGDGTRLSIL.

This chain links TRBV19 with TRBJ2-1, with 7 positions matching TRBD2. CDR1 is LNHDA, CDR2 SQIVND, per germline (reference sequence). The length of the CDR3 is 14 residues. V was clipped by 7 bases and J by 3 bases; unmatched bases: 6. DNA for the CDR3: TGTGCCAGTACGAGAGCGGGAAACTACAATGAGCAGTTCTTC. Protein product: CASTRAGNYNEQFF.

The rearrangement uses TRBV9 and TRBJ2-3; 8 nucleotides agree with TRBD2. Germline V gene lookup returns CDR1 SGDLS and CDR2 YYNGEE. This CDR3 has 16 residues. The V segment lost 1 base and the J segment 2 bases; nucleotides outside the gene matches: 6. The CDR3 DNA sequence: TGTGCCAGCAGCGTAAAGGCGGGAGGACACACAGATACGCAGTATTTT. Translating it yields CASSVKAGGHTDTQYF.

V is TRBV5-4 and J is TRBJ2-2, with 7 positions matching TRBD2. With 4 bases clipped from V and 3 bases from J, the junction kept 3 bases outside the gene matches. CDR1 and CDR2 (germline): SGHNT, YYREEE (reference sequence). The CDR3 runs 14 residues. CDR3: CASSASGYTGELFF. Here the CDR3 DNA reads TGTGCCAGCAGCGCTAGCGGCTACACCGGGGAGCTGTTTTTT.